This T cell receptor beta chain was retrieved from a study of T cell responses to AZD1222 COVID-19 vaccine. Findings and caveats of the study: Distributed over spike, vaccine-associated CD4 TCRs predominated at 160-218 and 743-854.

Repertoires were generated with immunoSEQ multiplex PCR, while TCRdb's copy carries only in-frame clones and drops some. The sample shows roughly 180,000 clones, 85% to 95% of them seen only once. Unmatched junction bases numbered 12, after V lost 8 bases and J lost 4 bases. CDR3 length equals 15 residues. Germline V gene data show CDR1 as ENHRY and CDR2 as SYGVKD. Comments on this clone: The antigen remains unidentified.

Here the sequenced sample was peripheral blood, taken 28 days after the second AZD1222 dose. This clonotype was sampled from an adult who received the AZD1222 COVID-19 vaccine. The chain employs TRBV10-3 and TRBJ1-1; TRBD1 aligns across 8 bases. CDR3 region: CAIGGAGGVGTEAFF. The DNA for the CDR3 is TGTGCCATCGGGGGGGCAGGGGGCGTGGGCACTGAAGCTTTCTTT.